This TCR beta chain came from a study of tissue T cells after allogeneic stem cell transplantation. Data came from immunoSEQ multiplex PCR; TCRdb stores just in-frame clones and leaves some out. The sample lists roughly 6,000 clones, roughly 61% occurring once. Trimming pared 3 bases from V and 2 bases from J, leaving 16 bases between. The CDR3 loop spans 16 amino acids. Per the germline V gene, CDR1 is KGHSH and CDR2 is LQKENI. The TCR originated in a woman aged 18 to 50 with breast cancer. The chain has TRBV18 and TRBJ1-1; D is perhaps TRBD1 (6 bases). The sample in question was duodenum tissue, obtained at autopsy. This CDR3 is CASSPSIQGFNTEAFF. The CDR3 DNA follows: TGTGCCAGCTCACCTTCAATACAGGGATTTAACACTGAAGCTTTCTTT.